This T cell receptor beta chain was recorded in a study of cytotoxic CD8 clonotypes in ibrutinib-treated CLL. About the research overall: Once treatment had gone on for a median of 12 months, range 6 to 36, response samples were drawn. Whole-study results and caveats: With treatment, public clonotypes, which were uncommon, either contracted or remained stable. Having risen at ibrutinib response, clonality had fallen back toward baseline by progression. Sustained-remission and progressing patients had unequal sampling times.

Trimming stripped 6 bases from V and 5 bases from J, with 8 bases between. The CDR3 length is 11 residues. From germline, CDR1 is MNHEY and CDR2 SVGAGI. Notes on this clone: What it recognizes is unknown.

The protocol was immunoSEQ multiplex PCR, while the TCRdb copy is restricted to in-frame clones and leaves out a portion. Among approximately 130,000 clones, 80% to 85% were seen once, and the ten largest hold roughly 3.3%. This clonotype originated in a human donor with chronic lymphocytic leukemia. The source material was PBMCs, sampled after 24 months of ibrutinib treatment. The chain combines TRBV6-5 with TRBJ2-7; D is unclear. CDR3 DNA sequence: TGTGCCAGCAGCCGCAGAGACGAGCAGTACTTC. As protein: CASSRRDEQYF.